These T cell receptor beta chains were read from a single sample in a study of blood T cells in healthy people across ages. TCRdb processed the 5' RACE reads anew with MiXCR; each CDR3 protein has one entry. The table shows 700,000 or so distinct CDR3 sequences, with about a fifth occurring only once. Sequencing was carried out using blood. The receptors originated from a man aged 65 to 85 in good health. The CDR3 runs from the conserved cysteine through the conserved F or W. Each record gives: V gene, J gene, clone size, D gene, CDR3 DNA, CDR3 protein. A D gene is named only where the DNA matches it firmly. Size tells how often a clone was seen (once, few, many) or the class of an expanded clone, and some rows leave it out.

TRBV29-1	TRBJ1-2	NA	NA	TGCAGCGTCCGATTCCCGGGGAGCTATGGCTACACCTTC	CSVRFPGSYGYTF
TRBV20-1	TRBJ1-4	many	NA	TGCAGTGCTCGGCCGGCCAATAATGAAAAACTGTTTTTT	CSARPANNEKLFF
TRBV28	TRBJ2-1	few	TRBD2	TGTGCCAGCAGCCGCTCGGGCGGGGGGCGAGATGAGCAGTTCTTC	CASSRSGGGRDEQFF
TRBV4-2	TRBJ2-1	few	TRBD2	TGTGCCAGCAGCCAAGACGGGGGGAGCTCCTACAATGAGCAGTTCTTC	CASSQDGGSSYNEQFF
TRBV7-9	TRBJ1-4	many	TRBD1	TGTGCCAGCAGCGGCCGACAGGGAACTAATGAAAAACTGTTTTTT	CASSGRQGTNEKLFF
TRBV29-1	TRBJ1-1	NA	NA	TGCAGCGGGGGTACCCTTGAAGCTTTCTTT	CSGGTLEAFF
TRBV7-9	TRBJ2-3	many	TRBD2	TGTGCCAGCAGACCTAATATTCTAGCGGGGGGCGCGACTAGCACAGATACGCAGTATTTT	CASRPNILAGGATSTDTQYF
TRBV20-1	TRBJ2-3	NA	TRBD2	TGCAGTGCTAGATCGCCAGCGGGGGGGCCTCCAGATACGCAGTATTTT	CSARSPAGGPPDTQYF
TRBV5-1	TRBJ1-2	many	NA	TGCGCCAGCAGCTTGGAACAAGGGGACTATGGCTACACCTTC	CASSLEQGDYGYTF
TRBV6-6	TRBJ2-3	many	TRBD2	TGTGCCAGCAGTTCCCTGACTAGCGGGAGCGCAGATACGCAGTATTTT	CASSSLTSGSADTQYF
TRBV13	TRBJ2-3	NA	TRBD2	TGTGCCAGCAGCTTAGTGCTAGCGGGAGATACGCAGTATTTT	CASSLVLAGDTQYF
TRBV7-7	TRBJ2-5	NA	TRBD2	TGTGCCAGCAGCCGTGGACTAGCGGGGAGTCGAGAGACCCAGTACTTC	CASSRGLAGSRETQYF
TRBV12-3/TRBV12-4	TRBJ1-5	few	NA	TGTGCCAGCAGTTTCCGAGGAAATAGCAATCAGCCCCAGCATTTT	CASSFRGNSNQPQHF
TRBV12-3/TRBV12-4	TRBJ2-2	NA	NA	TGTGCCAGCAGTTTTCGAGTTGCCGGGGAGCTGTTTTTT	CASSFRVAGELFF
TRBV5-1	TRBJ2-5	few	NA	TGCGCCAGCACGGAGGGACGGCGAGAGACCCAGTACTTC	CASTEGRRETQYF
TRBV20-1	TRBJ2-7	few	NA	TGCAGTGCGGGCCCCTATATCTACGAGCAGTACTTC	CSAGPYIYEQYF
TRBV30	TRBJ1-2	NA	TRBD1	TGTGCCTGGGGCCCCTTAGGGGGCAGGGCGAGGGATTATGGCTACACCTTC	CAWGPLGGRARDYGYTF
TRBV7-9	TRBJ1-4	many	NA	TGTGCCAGCAGCTTAGTGAGGCAGAACTACTTTTCAACTAATGAAAAACTGTTTTTT	CASSLVRQNYFSTNEKLFF
TRBV9	TRBJ2-5	few	TRBD1	TGTGCCAGCAGCGTAGTGGGACAGGGGACCCAGTACTTC	CASSVVGQGTQYF
TRBV5-1	TRBJ2-1	NA	TRBD2	TGCGCCAGCAGCTCCGGACTAGCGGGGGGTCCCAATGGGCAGTTCTTC	CASSSGLAGGPNGQFF
TRBV12-3/TRBV12-4	TRBJ2-7	NA	NA	TGTGCCAGCAGTTTGGGCTCCCAACTCTCCTACGAGCAGTACTTC	CASSLGSQLSYEQYF
TRBV29-1	TRBJ1-1	many	NA	TGCAGCGTTGCCAGGGTTGAGAGATACACTGAAGCTTTCTTT	CSVARVERYTEAFF
TRBV7-9	TRBJ2-3	few	NA	TGTGCCAGCAGCGGTGGGTCCCCGAAGACAGATACGCAGTATTTT	CASSGGSPKTDTQYF
TRBV7-2	TRBJ2-1	NA	TRBD1	TGTGCCAGCAGCTTAGTTACCGGGACAGGCGACAATGAGCAGTTCTTC	CASSLVTGTGDNEQFF
TRBV14	TRBJ2-3	few	NA	TGTGCCAGCAGCCAATCACGCCAGGGGTTTGATGCGCAGTATTTT	CASSQSRQGFDAQYF
TRBV6-6	TRBJ2-4	few	TRBD1	TGTGCCAGCATCCCGGGACAGTCGAAAAACATTCAGTACTTC	CASIPGQSKNIQYF
TRBV6-6	TRBJ2-4	NA	TRBD1	TGTGCCAGCAGCCCCGGACAGGGTCATTCAGCCAAAAACATTCAGTACTTC	CASSPGQGHSAKNIQYF
TRBV10-3	TRBJ1-1	NA	NA	TGTGCCATCTCGGGGAACACTGAAGCTTTCTTT	CAISGNTEAFF
TRBV5-1	TRBJ2-5	few	NA	TGCGCCAGCAGCTTGGTGGACAGGAGGGAGAAAGAGACCCAGTACTTC	CASSLVDRREKETQYF
TRBV19	TRBJ1-1	once	NA	TGTGCCAGTAGCCCCCGCTGGACAGATGAAGCTTTCTTT	CASSPRWTDEAFF
TRBV12-3/TRBV12-4	TRBJ1-2	few	NA	TGTGCCAGCAGTTTGGAGGGACTACAAGCCGGGGTTAGTGGCTACACCTTC	CASSLEGLQAGVSGYTF
TRBV12-3/TRBV12-4	TRBJ1-4	NA	NA	TGTGCCAGCAGGCGCACAGGGCGGGCTAATGAAAAACTGTTTTTT	CASRRTGRANEKLFF
TRBV5-1	TRBJ1-2	NA	NA	TGCGCCAGCAGCCCCCGCCTCGAGGGTATTGGCTACACCTTC	CASSPRLEGIGYTF
TRBV7-2	TRBJ2-1	NA	NA	TGTGCCAGCAGCGTAGAGAGGTTTAGTAGTTCATACGATGAGCAGTTCTTC	CASSVERFSSSYDEQFF
TRBV12-3/TRBV12-4	TRBJ1-5	NA	NA	TGTGCCAGCAGTTATGGACAGACCAGTCAGCCCCAGCATTTT	CASSYGQTSQPQHF
TRBV12-3/TRBV12-4	TRBJ1-2	few	NA	TGTGCCAGCAGTCCGGGACACCTCCTCTATGGCTACACCTTC	CASSPGHLLYGYTF